This TCR beta chain was identified during a study of OX40 agonist ivuxolimab in advanced cancers. Background on the study: As their treatment, patients were administered ivuxolimab, an agonistic anti-OX40 (CD134) antibody. Patients were treated with intravenous ivuxolimab, dosed at 0.01 to 10 mg/kg and infused every 2 weeks.

Findings and limits, study-wide: Dosing at 0.1 to 3.0 mg/kg was accompanied by clonal expansion of CD4+ and CD8+ blood T cells by week 6.

Libraries were prepared by immunoSEQ multiplex PCR; TCRdb keeps only in-frame clonotypes and omits some of them. The data contain some 100,000 clones, just over 90% of them seen just once; the ten biggest clones take up approximately 0.3%. Comments on this clone: What it binds is not known.

Per the germline V gene, CDR1 is SGHDN and CDR2 is FVKESK. The CDR3 extends over 13 amino acids. Trimming cost V 0 bases and J 15 bases, with 15 bases left between them. This sequence joins TRBV14 and TRBJ2-1; D perhaps matches TRBD2 (6 bases). The sample consisted of CD4+ or CD8+ T cells sorted from blood, taken in a trial of the OX40 agonist ivuxolimab. The TCR was taken from an adult with an advanced solid tumor such as melanoma, head and neck, liver or kidney cancer. The chain's CDR3 is CASSQELGGKVFF. The CDR3 DNA reads TGTGCCAGCAGCCAAGAACTCGGCGGGAAAGTGTTCTTC. Complete variable domain (other parts from reference TRBV14 and TRBJ2-1): EAGVTQFPSHSVIEKGQTVTLRCDPISGHDNLYWYRRVMGKEIKFLLHFVKESKQDESGMPNNRFLAERTGGTYSTLKVQPAELEDSGVYFCASSQELGGKVFFGPGTRLTVL.